The rows below give T cell receptor beta chains drawn from one sample of a study of CD8+ T cells in alopecia areata. Some clones are missing from TCRdb's copy, which holds only in-frame ones; the method was immunoSEQ multiplex PCR. The table lists about 150,000 clones, roughly 65% of them singletons. The sequencing here drew on CD4+ T cells sorted from blood, taken at week 4, from a patient treated with tofacitinib. The receptor set was obtained from a human donor with alopecia areata. The CDR3 runs from the conserved cysteine through the conserved F or W. The order of the fields is D gene, V gene, J gene, clone size, CDR3 DNA, CDR3 protein. D genes are given only for firm matches. Part of the rows lack a size; the others show once, few, many or a class for expanded clones.

-	TRBV27	TRBJ2-4	-	TGTGCCAGCAGCCATGCACAGGGAGGCAAAAACATTCAGTACTTC	CASSHAQGGKNIQYF
TRBD1	TRBV30	TRBJ2-5	few	TGTGCCTGGAACTACAGGGGGCAAGAGACCCAGTACTTC	CAWNYRGQETQYF
-	TRBV5-6	TRBJ2-3	-	TGTGCCAGCAGCAATGGGGTTCATTCTAGCACAGATACGCAGTATTTT	CASSNGVHSSTDTQYF
-	TRBV20-1	TRBJ2-7	-	TGCAGTGCGGAGGCGGTCGAGCAGTACTTC	CSAEAVEQYF
TRBD1	TRBV30	TRBJ1-1	-	TGTGCCGGAGGGACAGGTCCCATGAACACTGAAGCTTTCTTT	CAGGTGPMNTEAFF
-	TRBV29-1	TRBJ2-3	-	TGCAGCGTTGGCTGGGACGCAGATACGCAGTATTTT	CSVGWDADTQYF
TRBD1	TRBV30	TRBJ1-1	-	TGTGCCTGGACGAGGTGGGACAGGCCTCAGAACACTGAAGCTTTCTTT	CAWTRWDRPQNTEAFF
-	TRBV30	TRBJ2-5	-	TGTGCCTGGACTATCGATTTTAGAGGGCCACAGACCCAGTACTTC	CAWTIDFRGPQTQYF
TRBD1	TRBV30	TRBJ1-2	-	TGTGCCTGGACTCCAGGGGGTGATGGCTACACCTTC	CAWTPGGDGYTF
-	TRBV7-9	TRBJ2-4	medium-sized	TGTGCCAGCAGCTTAGATGTGACGGGATCGGCCAAAAACATTCAGTACTTC	CASSLDVTGSAKNIQYF
-	TRBV4-2	TRBJ1-2	-	TGTGCCAGCAGCCAAGCGGCCGGGACGGACTATGGCTACACCTTC	CASSQAAGTDYGYTF
-	TRBV27	TRBJ2-7	few	TGTGCCAGCAGTTCCTGGGGAAGCTCCTACGAGCAGTACTTC	CASSSWGSSYEQYF
-	TRBV6-5	TRBJ1-6	-	TGTGCCAGCAGTTACTCGGGGTACGATAATTCACCCCTCCACTTT	CASSYSGYDNSPLHF
TRBD1	TRBV13	TRBJ1-5	-	TGTGCCAGCAGCTTCGACAGGGCTGCACCTCAGCCCCAGCATTTT	CASSFDRAAPQPQHF
TRBD1	TRBV4-1	TRBJ2-7	-	TGCGCCAGCAGCCAAGCATTCAGGACAGGGAATACCTACGAGCAGTACTTC	CASSQAFRTGNTYEQYF
-	TRBV29-1	TRBJ2-1	-	TGCAGCGTTGAGTCGAGAAGGGAGCAGTTCTTC	CSVESRREQFF
-	TRBV9	TRBJ2-3	-	TGTGCCAGCAGCGAGGGCCTCGGGGCAGCTAGCACAGATACGCAGTATTTT	CASSEGLGAASTDTQYF
-	TRBV6-6	TRBJ1-5	-	TGTGCCAGCAGCATGCCGGACGTTGGCAATCAGCCCCAGCATTTT	CASSMPDVGNQPQHF
-	TRBV21-1	TRBJ1-5	few	TGTGCCAGCAGCAGGGGTCAGCCCCAGCATTTT	CASSRGQPQHF
TRBD2	TRBV30	TRBJ2-1	-	TGTGCCTGGAGTGTAGGGCCTCTAGCGGGGGAATACAATGAGCAGTTCTTC	CAWSVGPLAGEYNEQFF
-	TRBV28	TRBJ1-5	few	TGTGCCAGCAGTTCATCCGGGACGATGATTAGCAATCAGCCCCAGCATTTT	CASSSSGTMISNQPQHF
-	TRBV29-1	TRBJ2-2	-	TGCAGCGTTGGGGGACATGCGAACACCGGGGAGCTGTTTTTT	CSVGGHANTGELFF
-	TRBV15	TRBJ2-3	-	TGTGCCACCAGCACCCCAGTGGTAGATACGCAGTATTTT	CATSTPVVDTQYF
TRBD2	TRBV15	TRBJ2-5	-	TGTGCCACCAGCAGCCTCGCGGGGGGGCGGGAGACCCAGTACTTC	CATSSLAGGRETQYF
-	TRBV15	TRBJ2-7	few	TGTGCCACCAGCAGAGTCGAGTGGGGGAAAGTTCACGAGCAGTACTTC	CATSRVEWGKVHEQYF
-	TRBV30	TRBJ2-2	-	TGTGCCTGGAGTATCTCAGAACTCGGCGGCGGGGAGCTGTTTTTT	CAWSISELGGGELFF
-	TRBV10-3	TRBJ1-5	few	TGTGCCATCTCTGAGGACAATCAGCCCCAGCATTTT	CAISEDNQPQHF
-	TRBV29-1	TRBJ1-1	-	TGCAGCGTTGAAGGGACCGATCTTAAAGCTTTCTTT	CSVEGTDLKAFF
-	TRBV2	TRBJ2-7	few	TGTGCCACTGTCCCGGGACTTTCCTACGAGCAGTACTTC	CATVPGLSYEQYF
-	TRBV2	TRBJ1-6	-	TGTGCCAGCAGTGAACAGGGAGGGAATTCACCCCTCCACTTT	CASSEQGGNSPLHF
TRBD2	TRBV6-5	TRBJ2-3	-	TGTGCCAGCAAGGAAGCGGGGGGTGATACGCAGTATTTT	CASKEAGGDTQYF